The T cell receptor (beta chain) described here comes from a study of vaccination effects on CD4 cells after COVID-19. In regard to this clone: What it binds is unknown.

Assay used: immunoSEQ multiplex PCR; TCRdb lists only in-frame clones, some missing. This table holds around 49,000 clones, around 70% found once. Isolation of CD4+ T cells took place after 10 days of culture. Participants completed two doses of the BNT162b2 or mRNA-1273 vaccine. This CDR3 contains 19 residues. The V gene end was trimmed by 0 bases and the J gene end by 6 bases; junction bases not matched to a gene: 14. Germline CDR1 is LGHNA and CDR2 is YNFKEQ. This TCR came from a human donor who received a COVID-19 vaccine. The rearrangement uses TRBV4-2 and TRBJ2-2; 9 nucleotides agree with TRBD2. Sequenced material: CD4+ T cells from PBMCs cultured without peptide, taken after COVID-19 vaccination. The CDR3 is CASSQEGGVRAGGAGELFF. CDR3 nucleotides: TGTGCCAGCAGCCAAGAAGGAGGGGTCCGGGCGGGAGGGGCCGGGGAGCTGTTTTTT.